What follows are 16 T cell receptor beta chains derived from one specimen sequenced in a study of T cell repertoires in cytomegalovirus infection. MiXCR, run by TCRdb on the reads, gives a single entry per CDR3 protein. Found here are approximately 500,000 distinct CDR3 sequences, about 17% of them singletons; the top ten hold about 24%. Sequencing was performed on CD8+ T cells from PBMCs. The receptors stem from a human donor in good health (CMV status not recorded). Some clones in this sample may be carry-over from other donors' samples.

The chain combines TRBV3-1 with TRBJ2-7; no reliable D call. Trimming cost V 2 bases and J 2 bases, with 13 bases left between them. The CDR3 runs 15 residues. The germline V gene has CDR1 LGHDT and CDR2 YNNKEL (reference sequence). The CDR3 region has the DNA TGTGCCAGCAGCCAAATCAAACAGAGGCCCTACGAGCAGTACTTC. Residues: CASSQIKQRPYEQYF.

This clonotype was seen repeatedly, ten times or more. The gene calls are TRBV6-2 or TRBV6-3 and TRBJ2-2, with 7 bases matching TRBD1. The CDR3 is 14 amino acids. With V trimmed by 8 bases and J by 7 bases, 10 bases remained unmatched. CDR1 MNHEY and CDR2 SVGEGT come from the germline V gene. The CDR3 DNA sequence: TGTGCCAGCGAACGAGGGGGCGTCGGCGGGGAGCTGTTTTTT. Translating gives CASERGGVGGELFF.

The chain carries TRBV6-8 and TRBJ2-1, with D possibly TRBD2 on 7 matching bases. The germline V and J ends were trimmed by 8 bases and 0 bases, with 20 bases remaining between them. Per germline, CDR1 MNHGY and CDR2 SAAAGT. The CDR3 totals 17 residues. Here the CDR3 DNA reads TGTGCCAGCCCGAGACAGCGGGACATGAGCTCCTACAATGAGCAGTTCTTC. Its translation is CASPRQRDMSSYNEQFF.

The chain carries TRBV9 and TRBJ2-5; D may match TRBD1 or TRBD2 (5 bases each). The CDR3 has 15 amino acids. Per the germline V gene, CDR1 is SGDLS and CDR2 is YYNGEE. V lost 2 bases to trimming and J lost 5 bases, with 16 bases between them. Written as DNA, the CDR3 is TGTGCCAGCAGCGTTTCCGGGACGGTGGGGGAGACCCAGTACTTC. This gives the protein CASSVSGTVGETQYF.

Notes on this clonotype: With a much larger clone just one base away, this may be a read error. The chain is built from TRBV7-3 and TRBJ1-6; D is perhaps TRBD1 (5 bases). This CDR3 is 14 amino acids long. The V gene's germline CDR1 is SGHTA and CDR2 FQGTGA. The CDR3 DNA sequence: TGTGTCAGCAGCTTAAGGGGTAGGAATTCACCCCTCCACTTT. Residues: CVSSLRGRNSPLHF.

The genes are TRBV3-1 and TRBJ2-7, with no clear D. CDR1 and CDR2 (germline): LGHDT, YNNKEL (reference sequence). With 0 bases removed from V and 1 base from J, the gap between germline ends came to 10 bases. The CDR3 contains 15 residues. The CDR3 here is CASSQDVIGSYEQYF. The CDR3 nucleotides read TGTGCCAGCAGCCAAGATGTAATCGGATCCTACGAGCAGTACTTC.

In its sample, this clonotype was seen a few times. This chain links TRBV27 with TRBJ1-1; the match to TRBD1 covers 9 bases. The V gene's germline CDR1 is MNHEY and CDR2 SMNVEV (reference sequence). This CDR3 spans 12 amino acids. Germline trimming cut 2 bases from V and 11 bases from J; bases unmatched to any gene: 3. For the CDR3, the DNA is TGTGCCAGCAGTTTAATTGGACAGGGGGCTTTCTTT. Protein product: CASSLIGQGAFF.

This clonotype was recorded many times. This chain joins TRBV9 and TRBJ1-5, with D uncertain. Looked up from germline, CDR1 is SGDLS and CDR2 is YYNGEE. The ends were cut back, 4 bases at V and 0 bases at J, with 11 bases in the middle. The CDR3 runs 15 residues. The chain's CDR3 is CASSLLKDSNQPQHF. The DNA for the CDR3 is TGTGCCAGCAGCCTCCTTAAGGATAGCAATCAGCCCCAGCATTTT.

This clonotype was detected a few times. The chain recombines TRBV4-1 with TRBJ1-6; no reliable D call. This CDR3 has 16 residues. Germline assignment: CDR1 MGHRA and CDR2 YSYEKL. V was shortened by 0 bases and J by 4 bases, with 10 bases between the two germline ends. CDR3 in DNA: TGCGCCAGCAGCCAAGATCCCGACCGTTATAATTCACCCCTCCACTTT. It codes for CASSQDPDRYNSPLHF.

This chain connects TRBV7-8 to TRBJ2-7; 11 nucleotides agree with TRBD2. The CDR3 totals 17 residues. Trimming cost V 5 bases and J 0 bases; bases outside gene matches: 9. Germline V gene sequence: CDR1 SGHVS, CDR2 FQNEAQ. The CDR3 nucleotides read TGTGCCAGCAGCCCTCTAGCGGGAGGTTCGAGCTCCTACGAGCAGTACTTC. Encoded protein: CASSPLAGGSSSYEQYF.

V and J are TRBV19 and TRBJ2-1; 9 bases match TRBD1. Trimming removed 6 bases from V and 4 bases from J; junction bases left unmatched: 10. The CDR3 is 16 amino acids. Germline CDR1 reads LNHDA; CDR2 reads SQIVND (reference sequence). In nucleotides, the CDR3 is TGTGCCAGTAGCCTGGCCCGGGACAGGGTATACAATGAGCAGTTCTTC. Its protein is CASSLARDRVYNEQFF.

The gene calls are TRBV9 and TRBJ2-1; the D is unclear. The CDR3 sequence is 14 residues long. Trimming removed 0 bases from V and 8 bases from J, with 12 bases in between. The germline V gene has CDR1 SGDLS and CDR2 YYNGEE. CDR3 protein: CASSVEKFIDEQFF. The DNA of the CDR3 is TGTGCCAGCAGCGTAGAAAAGTTTATAGATGAGCAGTTCTTC.

The sample holds many counts of this clonotype. V usage is TRBV11-2 and J usage is TRBJ2-3, with 7 bases identical to TRBD1. With 5 bases clipped from V and 8 bases from J, the junction kept 10 bases outside the gene matches. CDR3 length: 14 residues. CDR1 SGHAT and CDR2 FQNNGV come from the germline V gene. The CDR3 loop reads CASSQSGGEGTQYF. The CDR3 region has the DNA TGTGCCAGCAGCCAGTCAGGGGGTGAAGGTACGCAGTATTTT.

About this clonotype: A much more abundant neighbour one base away suggests this may be a read error. Since no conserved phenylalanine or tryptophan closes the CDR3, a read error is the likely cause. The chain joins TRBV10-3 to TRBJ1-5; D ambiguous. CDR1 ENHRY and CDR2 SYGVKD come from the germline V gene. CDR3 length equals 17 residues. V was trimmed by 0 bases and J by 1 base, leaving 13 bases between them. The CDR3 protein is CAISESGGRLSNQPQHS. CDR3 DNA sequence: TGTGCCATCAGTGAGTCTGGAGGCAGACTAAGCAATCAGCCCCAGCATTCT.

This sequence joins TRBV9 and TRBJ1-1; D ambiguous. The CDR3 runs to 16 residues. The germline CDR1 and CDR2 sequences are SGDLS and YYNGEE. V was cut by 3 bases and J by 3 bases, with 18 bases left in between. The CDR3 DNA is TGTGCCAGCAGCGCCTTCGGGCCTCACGGCGACACTGAAGCTTTCTTT. It yields the protein CASSAFGPHGDTEAFF.

The chain combines TRBV9 with TRBJ1-6, with D maybe TRBD1 (5 bases). In germline, CDR1 is SGDLS, CDR2 YYNGEE. CDR3 length equals 15 residues. The V end lost 3 bases, the J end lost 8 bases, and 15 bases lay between the germline ends. As DNA, the CDR3 is TGTGCCAGCAGCGCAACCGGGGCCGCGGATTCACCCCTCCACTTT. Its protein is CASSATGAADSPLHF.